This TCR beta chain is drawn from a study of T cells expressing NK-cell markers. Study-level information: Beta-chain profiling covered CD3+CD56+NKG2C+, CD3+CD56+NKG2C- and CD3+CD56-NKG2C+ sorted subsets. Study conclusions and caveats: Leadership of the CD3+CD56-NKG2C+ fraction also belonged to these clonotypes in a few donors. The study found dominant NKG2C+ clonotypes at roughly 1.0-7.0% of CD8+ T cells in six donors.

Regarding this clonotype: Antigen specificity is unknown.

TCRdb reworked the 5' RACE reads into one entry per CDR3 protein, no DNA. This sample's table reports around 550,000 distinct CDR3 sequences. The CDR3 covers 15 residues. The V gene's germline CDR1 is ENHRY and CDR2 SYGVKD. V gene TRBV10-3 combines with J gene TRBJ2-5; TCRdb returns TRBD1, unconfirmable since there is no DNA. Sequencing was done on a sample of blood T cells: a sorted CD56 or NKG2C T cell subset, CD4+ or CD8+ T cells, or bulk PBMC T cells (not recorded which). The sequence derives from a man aged 18 to 30 in good health. The CDR3 sequence: CAISEATTAQETQYF.